The 32 T cell receptor beta chains below all came from one sample that was sequenced in a study of monozygotic twins with inflammatory bowel disease. Reanalyzing the 5' RACE reads, TCRdb keeps one entry per CDR3 protein, without DNA. The sample table sets out 190,000 or so distinct CDR3 sequences. The material sequenced was blood. These receptors were obtained from a human donor with ulcerative colitis or Crohn's disease, or a healthy co-twin of an affected twin (not recorded which).

The chain has TRBV3-1 and TRBJ2-1; TCRdb names TRBD1, which stays unverified in the absence of DNA. Germline V gene sequence: CDR1 LGHDT, CDR2 YNNKEL (reference sequence). This CDR3 has 13 residues. CDR3 region: CASSPGQGWWQFF.

J is TRBJ2-1 and V is TRBV4-1; TCRdb selects TRBD2, and the lack of DNA leaves this call unchecked. This CDR3 spans 15 amino acids. CDR1 MGHRA and CDR2 YSYEKL come from the germline V gene. The CDR3 sequence: CASTLDSSSYNEQFF.

The gene calls are TRBV9 and TRBJ1-1; TCRdb lists TRBD1, though no DNA is available to test this call. CDR1 SGDLS and CDR2 YYNGEE come from the germline V gene. The CDR3 extends over 14 amino acids. CDR3 region: CASSVGGTNTEAFF.

V is TRBV5-4 and J is TRBJ1-1; the D call of TRBD1 rests on TCRdb alone, since no DNA is present to check it. Germline CDR1 reads SGHNT; CDR2 reads YYREEE (reference sequence). The CDR3 length is 19 residues. CDR3 sequence: CASSWGLGGAGRSRAEAFF.

The chain couples TRBV7-2 to TRBJ1-4. Germline assignment: CDR1 SGHTA and CDR2 FQGNSA. CDR3 size: 13 residues. CDR3 sequence reads: CASSLTQTEKLFF.

This chain uses TRBV5-3 with TRBJ1-5. TRBV5-3 is treated as an ORF (open reading frame) with a function not yet certain. This CDR3 comprises 14 residues. Here the CDR3 reads CARSPPHSNQPQHF.

The V call is TRBV2, the J call TRBJ2-5; TCRdb indicates TRBD2, and absent DNA this call remains unverified. CDR1 and CDR2 (germline): SNHLY, FYNNEI. This CDR3 region has 14 residues. The CDR3 sequence is CASSRLAGGKTQYF. Combining the CDR3 with reference TRBV2 and TRBJ2-5 gives the whole variable domain EPEVTQTPSHQVTQMGQEVILRCVPISNHLYFYWYRQILGQKVEFLVSFYNNEISEKSEIFDDQFSVERPDGSNFTLKIRSTKLEDSAMYFCASSRLAGGKTQYFGPGTRLLVL.

The chain recombines TRBV5-5 with TRBJ1-5; TCRdb designates TRBD1, a call that cannot be tested without DNA. The V gene's germline CDR1 is SGHKS and CDR2 YYEKEE (reference sequence). The CDR3 is 15 residues long. The CDR3 region is CASSFSGQADQPQHF.

The chain employs TRBV4-2 and TRBJ1-1. CDR3 length: 18 amino acids. Per germline, CDR1 LGHNA and CDR2 YNFKEQ. The CDR3 loop reads CASSHPNPTHTENTEAFF.

The chain couples TRBV6-6 to TRBJ2-1; the TCRdb call, TRBD1, lacks DNA for checking. This CDR3 has 12 residues. CDR1 and CDR2 (germline): MNHNY, SVGAGI (reference sequence). The CDR3 sequence is CASSLRGGEQFF.

This sequence joins TRBV7-9 and TRBJ1-1. The CDR3 spans 14 residues. CDR1 and CDR2 (germline): SEHNR, FQNEAQ (reference sequence). This chain's CDR3 is CASSYGRMNTEAFF. The whole variable domain, filled in from reference TRBV7-9 and TRBJ1-1, reads DTGVSQNPRHKITKRGQNVTFRCDPISEHNRLYWYRQTLGQGPEFLTYFQNEAQLEKSRLLSDRFSAERPKGSFSTLEIQRTEQGDSAMYLCASSYGRMNTEAFFGQGTRLTVV.

This chain joins TRBV20-1 and TRBJ2-7; TCRdb's D call of TRBD1 is untestable without DNA. Germline-derived CDR1 and CDR2 are DFQATT and SNEGSKA (reference sequence). The CDR3 has 12 residues. The CDR3 sequence: CSARTDSYEQYF.

V and J are TRBV5-1 and TRBJ2-1; with no DNA, the TCRdb D assignment of TRBD1 cannot be verified. CDR1 and CDR2 from the germline V gene are SGHRS and YFSETQ. There are 12 residues in the CDR3. CDR3: CASSPTGGEQFF.

The rearrangement links TRBV2 to TRBJ2-7; lacking DNA, the TRBD1 call made by TCRdb goes unchecked. The CDR3 length is 12 residues. Germline CDR1 SNHLY, CDR2 FYNNEI. The CDR3 loop is CASSYDSYEQYF.

CDR3 in amino acids: CASSYDRGRYYEQYF. The V and J genes are TRBV6-5 and TRBJ2-7; TCRdb's D call of TRBD1 is untestable without DNA. CDR3 length equals 15 residues. Germline lookup yields CDR1 MNHEY and CDR2 SVGAGI.

The chain is built from TRBV20-1 and TRBJ1-4. The CDR3 is made up of 13 amino acids. The germline CDR1 and CDR2 sequences are DFQATT and SNEGSKA (reference sequence). CDR3 protein: CSARGRNNEKLFF.

The chain recombines TRBV5-1 with TRBJ2-1; no DNA is available, so the TRBD2 call from TCRdb remains unchecked. From germline, CDR1 is SGHRS and CDR2 YFSETQ. CDR3 length equals 15 residues. The CDR3 sequence: CASSSAGTQDNEQFF.

The gene calls are TRBV12-3 or TRBV12-4 and TRBJ1-2. The CDR3 runs to 13 residues. This chain's CDR3 is CASSFRDSGGYTF.

This chain links TRBV29-1 with TRBJ2-7. This CDR3 contains 11 residues. Germline V gene lookup returns CDR1 SQVTM and CDR2 ANQGSEA. The CDR3 region is CSFELGHEQYF.

The rearrangement joins TRBV7-2 to TRBJ1-6; TCRdb reports TRBD1, a call that lacks DNA to check it against. The CDR3 runs 15 residues. Germline lookup yields CDR1 SGHTA and CDR2 FQGNSA. CDR3 sequence: CASSRGQIYNSPLHF.

This chain connects TRBV7-6 to TRBJ2-3; the TCRdb call, TRBD1, lacks DNA for checking. The CDR3 totals 13 residues. Germline CDR1 and CDR2: SGHVS and FNYEAQ. The CDR3 loop is CASSWKGTDTQYF. Together with reference TRBV7-6 and TRBJ2-3, the CDR3 gives the full variable domain: GAGVSQSPRYKVTKRGQDVALRCDPISGHVSLYWYRQALGQGPEFLTYFNYEAQQDKSGLPNDRFSAERPEGSISTLTIQRTEQRDSAMYRCASSWKGTDTQYFGPGTRLTVL.

The rearrangement links TRBV15 to TRBJ2-1; TCRdb selects TRBD1, and the lack of DNA leaves this call unchecked. Germline V gene lookup returns CDR1 LNHNV and CDR2 YYDKDF (reference sequence). The CDR3 spans 15 residues. The CDR3 sequence is CATVPGQPYYNEQFF.

This chain connects TRBV29-1 to TRBJ1-2. Germline CDR1 and CDR2: SQVTM and ANQGSEA. This CDR3 comprises 13 residues. The CDR3 loop is CSVEFGDSAGYTF.

The rearrangement links TRBV11-2 to TRBJ2-5; the TCRdb call, TRBD1, lacks DNA for checking. CDR3 length: 14 amino acids. The germline V gene has CDR1 SGHAT and CDR2 FQNNGV. The CDR3 is CASSLRGFQETQYF.

The CDR3 protein is CASSSRQAFQFNQPQHF. The rearrangement joins TRBV12-3 or TRBV12-4 to TRBJ1-5; TCRdb names TRBD1, which stays unverified in the absence of DNA. CDR3 size: 17 residues.

The chain links TRBV29-1 to TRBJ2-3. This CDR3 comprises 14 residues. Germline loops: CDR1 SQVTM, CDR2 ANQGSEA. The CDR3 here is CSVVPLASPDTQYF.

V is TRBV13 and J is TRBJ1-6; TCRdb names TRBD1, which stays unverified in the absence of DNA. Germline V gene sequence: CDR1 PRHDT, CDR2 FYEKMQ (reference sequence). There are 14 residues in the CDR3. The CDR3 here is CASSLGQRARALHF.

V and J are TRBV7-8 and TRBJ1-2; TCRdb returns TRBD1, unconfirmable since there is no DNA. The CDR3 consists of 18 residues. Germline V gene sequence: CDR1 SGHVS, CDR2 FQNEAQ. CDR3 protein: CASSFAIHPGSSRLGYTF. The full variable domain, with the rest looked up from reference TRBV7-8 and TRBJ1-2, is GAGVSQSPRYKVAKRGQDVALRCDPISGHVSLFWYQQALGQGPEFLTYFQNEAQLDKSGLPSDRFFAERPEGSVSTLKIQRTQQEDSAVYLCASSFAIHPGSSRLGYTFGSGTRLTVV.

CDR3: CASTQGGVVAFF. The chain has TRBV7-9 and TRBJ1-1. The germline gives CDR1 SEHNR, CDR2 FQNEAQ (reference sequence). CDR3 length equals 12 residues.

The chain carries TRBV12-3 or TRBV12-4 and TRBJ2-7; TCRdb's D call, TRBD1, is unchecked because there is no DNA. The CDR3 is 15 residues long. This CDR3 is CASSSRQGTVYEQYF.

This rearrangement joins TRBV6-4 to TRBJ2-3; the D call from TCRdb, TRBD2, cannot be confirmed without DNA. CDR1 is MRHNA and CDR2 is SNTAGT in the germline V gene. This CDR3 has 15 residues. The CDR3 loop is CASSDSAGEADTQYF.

The chain carries TRBV12-3 or TRBV12-4 and TRBJ2-7. The CDR3 covers 12 residues. The CDR3 protein is CASSIGTYEQYF.